This T cell receptor beta chain was profiled in a study of regulatory T cells in long-lasting Graves disease. Overall study findings and caveats: No thyroid tissue was studied; the work used peripheral blood only. The study found TRBV28, TRBJ1-2 and TRBJ2-5 favored in persistent disease. Whereas approximately 950 public clonotypes were shared by new patients, persistent patients shared more, at over 2,500.

This clonotype has only a few counts. Its antigen remains unknown. The time point here: newly diagnosed GD, antithyroid drugs for less than 3 months. Generation of the TCR library employed RNA extracted from PBMCs. Library construction for TCR beta used iRepertoire HTBI primers and Arm-PCR of CDR3 regions. TCRdb re-derived calls from the multiplex PCR reads in MiXCR, one entry per CDR3 protein. The profile shows over 300,000 distinct CDR3 sequences, about 14% of them singletons. This CDR3 is 14 amino acids long. The ends lost 4 bases at V and 1 base at J; junction bases unmatched: 1. CDR1 and CDR2 (germline): ENHRY, SYGVKD.

The chain links TRBV10-3 to TRBJ1-3; 7 bases fit TRBD1. The receptor was derived from a female donor with Graves disease. Sequenced material: peripheral blood mononuclear cells (PBMCs), taken at new diagnosis, from a patient treated with antithyroid drugs. Here the CDR3 reads CAISVQGSGNTIYF. The CDR3 DNA reads TGTGCCATCAGTGTACAGGGGTCTGGAAACACCATATATTTT.